This T cell receptor beta chain was documented in a study of identical twins (dated by TCRdb to about 2016). Background for the entire study: To test whether fetal clonotypes persist, this study deep-sequenced TCR alpha and beta repertoires from monozygotic twins, from unrelated adults of various ages, and from cord blood. To rule out contamination, the twin experiments were replicated at different times with different library preparation protocols.

Turning to this clonotype: Its antigen remains undetermined. There are no base qualities to consult, and no much larger clone falls within one base.

Libraries came from 5' RACE. Sequencing was carried out with an Illumina HiSeq 2000. Template switching added a universal primer binding site, and the final cDNA carried a unique molecular identifier that allowed TCR cDNA molecules to be counted accurately. Specific primers in the conserved constant-segment region were used to synthesize first-strand cDNA for the TCR alpha and beta chains. To control for contamination, each cDNA library was double barcoded with a SMART-Mk sample barcode plus Illumina barcodes. TruSeq adapter sequences and Illumina sample barcodes were added in two successive PCR steps. TCR alpha and beta cDNA libraries were sequenced on the Illumina HiSeq platform with custom primers. As for the authors' bioinformatics: MiGEC processed the raw reads to extract unique molecular identifiers, while MiXCR was used to determine the CDR3 positions. Recombination models were inferred per individual with the repgenHMM and IGoR tools using an EM algorithm. Shared clonotype analysis was performed with the tcR package in R, normalizing sharing by the product of cloneset sizes. To study raw recombination free of thymic and clonal selection effects, out-of-frame nonproductive sequences were analyzed. The public reads were quality trimmed at Q25 with fastp and then assembled into clones with MiXCR by TCRdb, keeping productive beta chains. Each entry merges the rows of one CDR3 protein and shows their most common DNA and genes. TCRdb, not the original authors, processed these V and J calls. The sample table holds about 1.7 million distinct CDR3 sequences, of which under 35% were seen once. The ten most abundant clones make up about 0.3% of the sample.

The CDR3 runs 14 amino acids, cysteine and phenylalanine included. Of the read, only the CDR3 DNA is kept; its 42 bases are in frame from base 1. CDR1 and CDR2 are drawn from the germline V gene (reference sequence): SEHNR, FQNEAQ. V lost 0 bases and J lost 4 bases; the stretch between them is 9 bases long. Only healthy Caucasian donors were included. Overall study outcomes, separate from this receptor: Abundant cord blood beta clonotypes had fewer insertions, young adult naive repertoires showed a similar but weaker trend, and memory repertoires showed no such trend. Compared with coincidental sharing between unrelated individuals, out-of-frame TCR alpha sequences shared between twins showed an excess of sequences with low generation probability. Invariant T cells such as MAIT and iNKT could partly confound zero-insertion analyses, although diverse VJ usage argued against such confounding for most clonotypes. A weaker excess of twin sharing was found in beta out-of-frame sequences because the signal-to-noise ratio was lowered by fewer shared sequences. Conclusions relied on cross-sectional statistical analysis, since the same donors could not be followed over many years. Recombination models systematically underestimated out-of-frame TCR alpha sharing in monozygotic twins but agreed with sharing between unrelated individuals.

This TCR was sampled from a newborn girl in good health. This chain is built from TRBV7-9 and TRBJ1-2; no D gene is confidently identified. The sequenced sample was cord blood. The CDR3 region reads CASSLALKSYGYTF. The nucleotide sequence is given as TGTGCCAGCAGCTTAGCACTGAAATCCTATGGCTACACCTTC.